This T cell receptor beta chain appears in the sequencing data of a study of blood T cells in healthy people across ages. Study findings and constraints: Comparison with aged donors showed that long-lived donors had more naive CD4+ cells and higher diversity. CMV status of donors was unknown, possibly confounding expanded clonotype changes.

Trimming pared 5 bases from V and 5 bases from J, leaving 16 bases between. The CDR3 totals 14 residues. Germline lookup yields CDR1 MNHEY and CDR2 SVGAGI. In the case of this clonotype: The antigen is unknown.

Per sample, no less than 5 micrograms of total RNA were extracted. Together with a sample-barcoded 5' primer, a J-beta primer mix was included in a second PCR lasting about 6 to 11 cycles. TCRdb analysed the 5' RACE reads with MiXCR anew, one entry per CDR3 protein. The sample has 850,000 to 1,000,000 distinct CDR3 sequences, roughly 52% seen once; the top ten hold roughly an eighth. This receptor was obtained from a man in his thirties or forties in good health. The chain carries TRBV6-5 and TRBJ2-7; tentatively, D is TRBD1 (6 bases). The material sequenced was blood. This CDR3 reads CASSQMDSSDEQYF. The CDR3 region has the DNA TGTGCCAGCAGTCAGATGGACAGTAGCGACGAGCAGTACTTC.